The following is a TCR beta chain sequence with its context. This sample is drawn from a study of control samples from healthy donors and cancer patients. The ends lost 5 bases at V and 2 bases at J; junction bases unmatched: 10. The CDR3 has 16 residues. Per the germline V gene, CDR1 is LGHNT and CDR2 is FRNRAP. Measured with immunoSEQ multiplex PCR; TCRdb has only the in-frame clones, and not every one. The sample has 98,000 or so clones, approximately 81% seen once; the top ten hold 8% to 11%. The sample consisted of blood. The rearrangement joins TRBV12-5 to TRBJ2-5, with TRBD1 identical over 8 bases. The TCR originated in a woman aged 30 to 39 in good health. In nucleotides, the CDR3 is TGTGCTAGTGGTGCTCACAGGGGGACGGGACAAGAGACCCAGTACTTC. Translation: CASGAHRGTGQETQYF.